The TCR beta chain under discussion was sequenced for a study of T-cell reconstitution after alpha-beta-depleted transplantation in children (dated by TCRdb to the mid-2010s). With regard to the full study: Using TCR repertoire profiling, the study quantitatively followed how T-cell immune reconstitution unfolded in children after TCRalphabeta/CD19-depleted allogeneic hematopoietic cell transplantation.

V drops 4 bases and J drops 2 bases, leaving 12 bases in between. Its CDR3 holds 16 amino acids, cysteine through phenylalanine. Only CDR3 DNA remains: 48 bases, in frame from the first base. The intended sense of this specimen's treatment or condition label: allogeneic hematopoietic cell transplantation with graft depleted of TCRalphabeta T cells and CD19 B cells. The transplant recipients were children given TCRalphabeta/CD19-depleted allogeneic hematopoietic cell grafts. On this clonotype: The target of this receptor is not known. Per-base qualities were not stored, and no clone one base away is much larger.

Results and caveats for the whole study, not just this receptor: In some patients, the high TCRbeta diversity seen at day 60 was put down to recipient T cells and intrathymic progenitors that had survived conditioning. The frequencies of hyperexpanded clones fell over the following months, and after one year, T-cell counts and TCRbeta diversity were mostly attributed to newly produced T cells. Apparently early alphabetaT-cell count recovery about two months after transplant reportedly relied on only several hundred rapidly expanded clones derived from non-depleted graft cells.

Receptor libraries were prepared by PCR. The run used an Illumina HiSeq 2500. To normalize quantification of the TCRbeta repertoire, the TCR libraries were built with molecular barcoding that relied on unique molecular identifiers. TCRdb reran the public reads through fastp at Q25 and MiXCR, keeping productive beta chains. Every entry covers one CDR3 protein and lists the most common genes and DNA from its rows. The sample table holds some 460,000 distinct CDR3 sequences, of which 15% to 20% were seen once. Clones ranked in the top ten supply over 25% of the sample. The starting material was PBMCs, mostly from graft donor cells, obtained 360 days after TCRalphabeta/CD19-depleted stem cell transplant. This receptor was identified in a boy in the first two years of life who had a stem cell transplant for Wiskott-Aldrich syndrome, so the T cells may come from the graft donor. The chain was built from TRBV12-3 or TRBV12-4 and TRBJ2-6; no D gene is confidently identified. CDR3 sequence: CASSSHSWAGANVLTF. The DNA sequence follows: TGTGCCAGCAGTTCCCATAGTTGGGCTGGGGCCAACGTCCTGACTTTC.